This T cell receptor beta chain was obtained from a study of blood T cell repertoires in COVID-19. Authors' analysis steps: Estimation of nucleated cell counts was performed using reference gene primer amplification. Measured with immunoSEQ multiplex PCR; TCRdb has only the in-frame clones, and not every one. D and trimming come from the DNA, and the V and J calls and clone size come from that table. The sample includes about 160,000 clones, 85% to 90% seen only once; the top ten take 10%. Germline V lookup: CDR1 SGHRS, CDR2 YFSETQ. This CDR3 contains 17 residues. J lost 3 bases, V lost 0 bases, and 7 bases had no gene match.

The sequence derives from an older woman with COVID-19, enrolled during active disease. The sequenced material came from peripheral blood. The rearrangement uses TRBV5-1 and TRBJ2-1; TRBD2 matches 9 bases. The CDR3 DNA reads TGCGCCAGCAGCTTGGCCGTTAGCGGGGGTTTCTACAATGAGCAGTTCTTC. Translated: CASSLAVSGGFYNEQFF. The entire variable domain, with the rest obtained from reference TRBV5-1 and TRBJ2-1, is as follows: KAGVTQTPRYLIKTRGQQVTLSCSPISGHRSVSWYQQTPGQGLQFLFEYFSETQRNKGNFPGRFSGRQFSNSRSEMNVSTLELGDSALYLCASSLAVSGGFYNEQFFGPGTRLTVL.